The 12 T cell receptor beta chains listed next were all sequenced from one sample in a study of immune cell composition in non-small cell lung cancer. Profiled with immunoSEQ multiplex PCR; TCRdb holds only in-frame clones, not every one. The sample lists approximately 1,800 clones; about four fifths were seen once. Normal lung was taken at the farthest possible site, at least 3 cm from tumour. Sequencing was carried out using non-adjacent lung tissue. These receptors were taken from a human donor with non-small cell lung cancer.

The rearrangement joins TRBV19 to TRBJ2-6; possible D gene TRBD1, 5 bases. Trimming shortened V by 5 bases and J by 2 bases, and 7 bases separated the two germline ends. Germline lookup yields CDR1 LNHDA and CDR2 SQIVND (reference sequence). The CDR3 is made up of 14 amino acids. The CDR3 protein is CASSFRAGANVLTF. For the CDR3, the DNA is TGTGCCAGTAGTTTCAGGGCTGGGGCCAACGTCCTGACTTTC.

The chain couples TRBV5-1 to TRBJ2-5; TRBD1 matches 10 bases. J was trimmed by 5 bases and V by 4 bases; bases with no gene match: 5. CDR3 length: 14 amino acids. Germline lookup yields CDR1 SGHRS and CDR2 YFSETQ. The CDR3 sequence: CASSGQGDFETQYF. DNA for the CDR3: TGCGCCAGCAGCGGACAGGGGGATTTCGAGACCCAGTACTTC. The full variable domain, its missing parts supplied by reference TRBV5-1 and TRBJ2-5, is KAGVTQTPRYLIKTRGQQVTLSCSPISGHRSVSWYQQTPGQGLQFLFEYFSETQRNKGNFPGRFSGRQFSNSRSEMNVSTLELGDSALYLCASSGQGDFETQYFGPGTRLLVL.

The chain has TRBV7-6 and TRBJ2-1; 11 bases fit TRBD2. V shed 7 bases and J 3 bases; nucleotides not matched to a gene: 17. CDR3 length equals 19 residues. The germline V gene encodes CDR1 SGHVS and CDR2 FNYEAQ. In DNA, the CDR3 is TGTGCCAGCACACAAGGGTGGGGGATAGCGGGAGGGAACTACAATGAGCAGTTCTTC. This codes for CASTQGWGIAGGNYNEQFF.

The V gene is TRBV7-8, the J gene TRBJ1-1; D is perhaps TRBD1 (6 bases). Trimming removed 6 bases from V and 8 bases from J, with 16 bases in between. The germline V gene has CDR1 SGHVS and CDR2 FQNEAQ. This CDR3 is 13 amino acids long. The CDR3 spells CASRRGGAAEAFF. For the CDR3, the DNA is TGTGCCAGCAGAAGAGGGGGGGCAGCCGAAGCTTTCTTT.

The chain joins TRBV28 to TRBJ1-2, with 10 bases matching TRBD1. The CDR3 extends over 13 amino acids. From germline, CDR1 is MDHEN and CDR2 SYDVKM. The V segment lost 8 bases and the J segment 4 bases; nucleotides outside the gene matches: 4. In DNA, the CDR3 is TGTGCCAGCGACAGGGGGCTGGGCTATGGCTACACCTTC. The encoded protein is CASDRGLGYGYTF.

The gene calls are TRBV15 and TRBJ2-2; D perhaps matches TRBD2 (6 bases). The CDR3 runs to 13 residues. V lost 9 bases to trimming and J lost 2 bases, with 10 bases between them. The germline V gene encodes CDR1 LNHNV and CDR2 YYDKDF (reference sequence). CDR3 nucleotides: TGTGCCACGGCGGGATATAACACCGGGGAGCTGTTTTTT. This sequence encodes CATAGYNTGELFF.

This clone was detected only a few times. This chain's CDR3 is CARGEIAKNIQYF. The CDR3 DNA sequence: TGTGCCAGGGGAGAAATAGCCAAAAACATTCAGTACTTC. The rearrangement uses TRBV27 and TRBJ2-4; possible D gene TRBD2, 5 bases. Trimming shortened V by 9 bases and J by 0 bases, and 9 bases separated the two germline ends. The CDR3 extends over 13 amino acids. In germline, CDR1 is MNHEY, CDR2 SMNVEV (reference sequence).

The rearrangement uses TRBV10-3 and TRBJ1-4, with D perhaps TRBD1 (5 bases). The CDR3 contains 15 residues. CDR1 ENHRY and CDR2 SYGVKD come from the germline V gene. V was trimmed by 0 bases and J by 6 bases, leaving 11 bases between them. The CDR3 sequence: CAISESSLGDEKLFF. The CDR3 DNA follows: TGTGCCATCAGTGAGTCGAGTTTAGGGGATGAAAAACTGTTTTTT.

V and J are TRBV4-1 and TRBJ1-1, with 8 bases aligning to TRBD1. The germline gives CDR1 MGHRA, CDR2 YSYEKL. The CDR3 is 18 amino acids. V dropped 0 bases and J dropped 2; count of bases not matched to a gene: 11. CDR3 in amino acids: CASSQEVGDRGLNTEAFF. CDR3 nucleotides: TGCGCCAGCAGCCAAGAGGTGGGAGACAGGGGACTCAACACTGAAGCTTTCTTT.

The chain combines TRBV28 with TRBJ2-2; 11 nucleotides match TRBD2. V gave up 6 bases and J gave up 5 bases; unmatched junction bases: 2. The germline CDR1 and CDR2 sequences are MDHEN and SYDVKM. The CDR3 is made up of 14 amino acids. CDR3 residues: CASRGLAVTGELFF. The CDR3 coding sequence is TGTGCCAGCAGGGGACTAGCGGTTACCGGGGAGCTGTTTTTT.

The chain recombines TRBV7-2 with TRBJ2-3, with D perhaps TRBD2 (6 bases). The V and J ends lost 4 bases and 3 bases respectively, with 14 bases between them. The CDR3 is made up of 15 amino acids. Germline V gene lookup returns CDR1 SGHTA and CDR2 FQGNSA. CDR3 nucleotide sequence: TGTGCCAGCAGCTATTCGGGACTCGGGACAGATACGCAGTATTTT. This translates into CASSYSGLGTDTQYF. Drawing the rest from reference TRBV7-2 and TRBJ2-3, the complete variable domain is GAGVSQSPSNKVTEKGKDVELRCDPISGHTALYWYRQSLGQGLEFLIYFQGNSAPDKSGLPSDRFSAERTGGSVSTLTIQRTQQEDSAVYLCASSYSGLGTDTQYFGPGTRLTVL.

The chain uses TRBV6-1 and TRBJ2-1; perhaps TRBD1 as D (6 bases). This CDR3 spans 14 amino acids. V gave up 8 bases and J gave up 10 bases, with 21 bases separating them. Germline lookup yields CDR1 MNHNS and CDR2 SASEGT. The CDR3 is CASGTGTFTTEQFF. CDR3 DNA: TGTGCCAGCGGGACCGGGACATTCACCACCGAGCAGTTCTTC.